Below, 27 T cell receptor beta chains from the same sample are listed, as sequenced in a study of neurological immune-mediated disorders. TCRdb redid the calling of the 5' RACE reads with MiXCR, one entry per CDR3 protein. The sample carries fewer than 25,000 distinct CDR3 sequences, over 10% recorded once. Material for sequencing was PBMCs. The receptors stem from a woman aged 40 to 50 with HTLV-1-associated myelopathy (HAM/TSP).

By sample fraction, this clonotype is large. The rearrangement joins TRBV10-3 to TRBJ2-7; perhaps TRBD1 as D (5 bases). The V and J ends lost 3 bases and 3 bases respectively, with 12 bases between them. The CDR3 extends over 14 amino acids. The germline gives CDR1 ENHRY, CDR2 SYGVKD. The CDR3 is CAISDPKDSYEQYF. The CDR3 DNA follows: TGTGCCATCAGTGACCCAAAAGACAGCTACGAGCAGTACTTC.

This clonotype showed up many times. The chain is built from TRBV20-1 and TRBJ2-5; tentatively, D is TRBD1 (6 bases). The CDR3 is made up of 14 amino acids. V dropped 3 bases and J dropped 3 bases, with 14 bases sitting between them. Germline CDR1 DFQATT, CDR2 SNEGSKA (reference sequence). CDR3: CSASKLTGEETQYF. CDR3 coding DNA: TGCAGTGCTAGCAAATTGACAGGAGAAGAGACCCAGTACTTC.

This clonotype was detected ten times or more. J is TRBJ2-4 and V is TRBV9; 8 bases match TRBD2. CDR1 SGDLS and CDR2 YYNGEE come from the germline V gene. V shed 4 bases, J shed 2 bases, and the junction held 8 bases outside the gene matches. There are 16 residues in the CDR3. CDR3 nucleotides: TGTGCCAGCAGCCCGGGGGGGGGTCCGACCAAAAACATTCAGTACTTC. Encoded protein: CASSPGGGPTKNIQYF.

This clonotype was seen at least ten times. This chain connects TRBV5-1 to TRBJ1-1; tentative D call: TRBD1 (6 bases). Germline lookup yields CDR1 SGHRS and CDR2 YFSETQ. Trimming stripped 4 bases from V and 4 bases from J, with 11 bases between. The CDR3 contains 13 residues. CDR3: CASSPGQPTEAFF. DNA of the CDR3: TGCGCCAGCAGCCCAGGACAGCCCACTGAAGCTTTCTTT.

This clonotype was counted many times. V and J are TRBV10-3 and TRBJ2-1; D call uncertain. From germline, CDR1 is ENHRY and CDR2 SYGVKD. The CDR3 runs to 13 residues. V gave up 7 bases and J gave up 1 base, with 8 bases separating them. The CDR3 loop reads CAINTPSYNEQFF. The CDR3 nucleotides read TGTGCCATCAATACTCCATCCTACAATGAGCAGTTCTTC.

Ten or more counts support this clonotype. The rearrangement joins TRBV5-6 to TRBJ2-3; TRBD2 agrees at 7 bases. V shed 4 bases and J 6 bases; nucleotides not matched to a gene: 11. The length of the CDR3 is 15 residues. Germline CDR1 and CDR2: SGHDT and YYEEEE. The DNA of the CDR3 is TGTGCCAGCAGCCATACTACTAGCGAATCGGATACGCAGTATTTT. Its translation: CASSHTTSESDTQYF.

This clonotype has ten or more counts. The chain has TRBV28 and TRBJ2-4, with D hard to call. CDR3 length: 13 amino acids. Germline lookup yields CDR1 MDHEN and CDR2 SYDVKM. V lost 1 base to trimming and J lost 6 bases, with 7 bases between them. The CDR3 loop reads CASSLSSANIQYF. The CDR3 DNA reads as TGTGCCAGCAGTTTATCCTCCGCAAACATTCAGTACTTC.

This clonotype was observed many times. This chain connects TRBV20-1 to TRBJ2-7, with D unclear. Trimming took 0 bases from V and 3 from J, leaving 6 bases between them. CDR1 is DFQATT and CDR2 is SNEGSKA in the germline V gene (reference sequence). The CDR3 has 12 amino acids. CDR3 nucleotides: TGCAGTGCTAGAGAACAGCACTACGAGCAGTACTTC. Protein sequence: CSAREQHYEQYF.

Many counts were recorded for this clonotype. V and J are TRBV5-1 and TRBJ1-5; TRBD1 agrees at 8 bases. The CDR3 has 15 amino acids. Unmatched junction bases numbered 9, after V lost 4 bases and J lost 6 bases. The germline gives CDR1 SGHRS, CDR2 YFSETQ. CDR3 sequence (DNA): TGCGCCAGCAGCGCAGGGGGCGGATTTGGTCAGCCCCAGCATTTT. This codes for CASSAGGGFGQPQHF.

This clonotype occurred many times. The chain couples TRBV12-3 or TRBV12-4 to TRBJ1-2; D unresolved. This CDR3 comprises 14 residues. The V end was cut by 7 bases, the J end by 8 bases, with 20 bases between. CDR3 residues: CASTNFRKMGGYTF. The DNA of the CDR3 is TGTGCCAGCACCAATTTTCGTAAGATGGGAGGCTACACCTTC.

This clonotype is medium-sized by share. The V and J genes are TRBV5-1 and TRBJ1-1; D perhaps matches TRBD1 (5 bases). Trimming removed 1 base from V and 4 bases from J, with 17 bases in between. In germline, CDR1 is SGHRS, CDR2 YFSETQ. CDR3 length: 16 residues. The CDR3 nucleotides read TGCGCCAGCAGCTTGTACCAGACCGGGGGGAGCACTGAAGCTTTCTTT. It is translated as CASSLYQTGGSTEAFF.

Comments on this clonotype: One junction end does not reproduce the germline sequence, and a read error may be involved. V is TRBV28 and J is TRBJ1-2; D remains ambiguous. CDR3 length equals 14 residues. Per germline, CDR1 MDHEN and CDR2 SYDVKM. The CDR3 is CSRSALDSGYGYTF. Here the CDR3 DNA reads TGTTCCAGAAGTGCCCTTGACTCTGGATATGGCTACACCTTC.

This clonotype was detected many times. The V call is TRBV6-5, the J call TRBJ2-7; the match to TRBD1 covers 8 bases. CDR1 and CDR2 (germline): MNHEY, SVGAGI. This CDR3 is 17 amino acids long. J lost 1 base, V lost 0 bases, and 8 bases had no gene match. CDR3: CASSYSTQQGASYEQYV. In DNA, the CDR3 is TGTGCCAGCAGTTACTCGACCCAGCAGGGGGCTTCCTACGAGCAGTACGTC.

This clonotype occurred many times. The CDR3 spells CAIAAQFMNTEAFF. The CDR3 nucleotides read TGTGCCATCGCGGCGCAGTTCATGAACACTGAAGCTTTCTTT. This sequence joins TRBV10-3 and TRBJ1-1; D is uncertain. The germline gives CDR1 ENHRY, CDR2 SYGVKD. The CDR3 runs to 14 residues. V dropped 8 bases and J dropped 0 bases, with 13 bases sitting between them.

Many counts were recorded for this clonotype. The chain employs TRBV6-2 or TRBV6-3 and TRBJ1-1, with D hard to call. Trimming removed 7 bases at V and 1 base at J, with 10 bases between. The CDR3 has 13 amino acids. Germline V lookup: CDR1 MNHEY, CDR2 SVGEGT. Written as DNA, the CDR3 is TGTGCCAGCACATGGGTTTGGAACACTGAAGCTTTCTTT. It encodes CASTWVWNTEAFF.

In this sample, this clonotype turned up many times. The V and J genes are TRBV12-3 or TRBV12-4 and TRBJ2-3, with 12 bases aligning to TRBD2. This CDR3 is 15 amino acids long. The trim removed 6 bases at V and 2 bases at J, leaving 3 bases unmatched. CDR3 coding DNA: TGTGCCAGCAGGTCTAGCGGGGGGGCCACAGATACGCAGTATTTT. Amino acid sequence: CASRSSGGATDTQYF.

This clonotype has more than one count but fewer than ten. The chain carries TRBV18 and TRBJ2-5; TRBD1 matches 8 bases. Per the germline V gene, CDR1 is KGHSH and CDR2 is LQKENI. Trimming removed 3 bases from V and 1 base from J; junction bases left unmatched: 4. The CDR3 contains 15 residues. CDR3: CASSPDRETQETQYF. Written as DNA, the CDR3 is TGTGCCAGCTCACCGGACAGGGAGACCCAAGAGACCCAGTACTTC.

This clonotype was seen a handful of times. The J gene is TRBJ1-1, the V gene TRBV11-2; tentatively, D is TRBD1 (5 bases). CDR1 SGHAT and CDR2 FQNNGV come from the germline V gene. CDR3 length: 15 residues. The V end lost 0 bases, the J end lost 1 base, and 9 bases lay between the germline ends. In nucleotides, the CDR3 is TGTGCCAGCAGCTTAGAACCGGGGACGAACACTGAAGCTTTCTTT. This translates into CASSLEPGTNTEAFF.

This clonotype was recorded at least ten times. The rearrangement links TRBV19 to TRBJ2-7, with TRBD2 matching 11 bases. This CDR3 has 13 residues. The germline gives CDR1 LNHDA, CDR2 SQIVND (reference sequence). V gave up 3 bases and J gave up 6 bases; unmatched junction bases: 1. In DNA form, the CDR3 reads TGTGCCAGTAGTATTGGGACTAGCGGCGAGCAGTACTTC. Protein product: CASSIGTSGEQYF.

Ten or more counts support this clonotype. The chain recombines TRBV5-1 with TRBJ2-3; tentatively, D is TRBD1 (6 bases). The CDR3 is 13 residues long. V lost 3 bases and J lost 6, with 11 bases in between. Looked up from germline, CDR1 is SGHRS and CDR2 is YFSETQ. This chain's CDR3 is CASSWETGDTQYF. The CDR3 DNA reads TGCGCCAGCAGCTGGGAAACAGGGGATACGCAGTATTTT.

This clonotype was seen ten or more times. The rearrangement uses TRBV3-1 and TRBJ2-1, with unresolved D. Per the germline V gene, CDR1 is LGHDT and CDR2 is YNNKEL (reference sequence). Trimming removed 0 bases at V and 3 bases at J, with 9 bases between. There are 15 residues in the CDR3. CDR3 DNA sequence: TGTGCCAGCAGCCAAGACTCGGTCGGCTACAATGAGCAGTTCTTC. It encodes CASSQDSVGYNEQFF.

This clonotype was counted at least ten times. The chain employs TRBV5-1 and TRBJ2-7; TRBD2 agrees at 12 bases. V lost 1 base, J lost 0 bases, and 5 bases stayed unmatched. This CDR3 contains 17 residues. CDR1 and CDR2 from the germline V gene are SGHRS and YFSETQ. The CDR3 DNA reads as TGCGCCAGCAGCTTGCCGCAACTAGCGGGGGGCTCCTACGAGCAGTACTTC. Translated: CASSLPQLAGGSYEQYF. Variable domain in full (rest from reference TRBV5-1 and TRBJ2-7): KAGVTQTPRYLIKTRGQQVTLSCSPISGHRSVSWYQQTPGQGLQFLFEYFSETQRNKGNFPGRFSGRQFSNSRSEMNVSTLELGDSALYLCASSLPQLAGGSYEQYFGPGTRLTVT.

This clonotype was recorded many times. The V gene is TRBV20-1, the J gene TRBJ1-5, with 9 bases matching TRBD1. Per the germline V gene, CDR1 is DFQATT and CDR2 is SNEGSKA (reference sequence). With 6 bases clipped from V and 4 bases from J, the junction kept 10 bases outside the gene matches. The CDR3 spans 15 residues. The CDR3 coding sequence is TGCAGTGCCCTGGGACAGGGCGGTCGGAATCAGCCCCAGCATTTT. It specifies CSALGQGGRNQPQHF.

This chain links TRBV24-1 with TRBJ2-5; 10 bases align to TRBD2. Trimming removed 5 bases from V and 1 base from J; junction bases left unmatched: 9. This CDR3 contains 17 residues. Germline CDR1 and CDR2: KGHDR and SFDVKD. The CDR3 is CATSVGGAGGIQETQYF. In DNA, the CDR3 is TGTGCCACCAGTGTAGGTGGAGCGGGGGGGATCCAAGAGACCCAGTACTTC.

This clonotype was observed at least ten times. Written as DNA, the CDR3 is TGTGCCAGCAGTTTAATTTCAGGGCCGAGCTCCTACGAGCAGTACTTC. It codes for CASSLISGPSSYEQYF. The chain carries TRBV27 and TRBJ2-7; possibly TRBD1 for D (5 bases). V lost 2 bases and J 0 bases, leaving 14 bases between the germline ends. The CDR3 contains 16 residues. CDR1 is MNHEY, CDR2 SMNVEV, per germline (reference sequence).

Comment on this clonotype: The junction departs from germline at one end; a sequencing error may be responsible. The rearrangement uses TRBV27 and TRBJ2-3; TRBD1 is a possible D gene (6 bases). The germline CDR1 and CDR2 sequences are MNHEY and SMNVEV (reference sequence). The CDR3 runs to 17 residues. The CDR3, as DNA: TGTGCCAGCAGTAGGGCCGCAGGGGAAGAGGACACAGGTACGCAGTATTTT. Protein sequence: CASSRAAGEEDTGTQYF.

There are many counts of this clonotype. The CDR3 loop is CSAREGTYHTGELFF. CDR3 sequence (DNA): TGCAGTGCTAGAGAAGGGACTTATCACACCGGGGAGCTGTTTTTT. V usage is TRBV20-1 and J usage is TRBJ2-2, with a tentative D call TRBD2 (6 bases). The length of the CDR3 is 15 residues. The V gene's germline CDR1 is DFQATT and CDR2 SNEGSKA (reference sequence). Trimming took off 0 bases at V and 3 bases at J, with 11 bases between the two ends.